A single sample gave rise to the 3 T cell receptor beta chains below, sequenced in a study of PD-1 blockade in classical Hodgkin lymphoma. The time point is: cycle 4 day 1 (C4D1), after 5 to 7 weeks of nivolumab. Each patient relapsed following autologous stem cell transplantation, and prior brentuximab vedotin exposure differed. TCRdb's table, derived via immunoSEQ multiplex PCR, lists solely in-frame clones and lacks some. The data contain 90,000 to 110,000 clones, approximately 89% of them singletons. The starting material was peripheral blood mononuclear cells (PBMCs), obtained before the fourth cycle of nivolumab. The origin of the receptors is a human donor with classical Hodgkin lymphoma.

The chain couples TRBV15 to TRBJ1-5, with D unresolved. The CDR3 is 13 residues long. Per the germline V gene, CDR1 is LNHNV and CDR2 is YYDKDF (reference sequence). V gave up 3 bases and J gave up 9 bases, with 12 bases separating them. Here the CDR3 reads CATSSEHLPPQHF. CDR3 DNA: TGTGCCACCAGCAGCGAACATTTACCGCCCCAGCATTTT.

J is TRBJ2-7 and V is TRBV27; D remains ambiguous. Germline CDR1 is MNHEY and CDR2 is SMNVEV (reference sequence). The CDR3 totals 16 residues. V was clipped by 0 bases and J by 6 bases, with 18 bases between them. The CDR3: CASSLSYGYTYAEQYF. The CDR3 DNA reads TGTGCCAGCAGTTTATCGTATGGCTACACCTACGCCGAGCAGTACTTC.

V is TRBV18 and J is TRBJ2-7; 7 bases fit TRBD1. Trimming at V came to 3 bases and at J to 2 bases, leaving 4 bases not matched to a gene. Germline CDR1 is KGHSH and CDR2 is LQKENI. The CDR3 length is 14 residues. CDR3 loop: CASSPRDRTYEQYF. Here the CDR3 DNA reads TGTGCCAGCTCACCCCGGGACAGAACCTACGAGCAGTACTTC.